The 22 T cell receptor beta chains below come from one sample, sequenced in a study of T cells in Graves' hyperthyroidism and ophthalmopathy. TCR beta CDR3 sequences were amplified from RNA transcripts. The study used the HTBI primer set for a first-round RT-PCR of the TCR CDR3. TCRdb fed the multiplex PCR reads into MiXCR, producing one record per CDR3 protein. The profile shows around 350,000 distinct CDR3 sequences, about 15% of them singletons. The material sequenced was blood. Source of these receptors: a woman under 30 with Graves' hyperthyroidism that later progressed to Graves' ophthalmopathy.

This clonotype was observed many times. The chain combines TRBV2 with TRBJ1-4; 8 bases agree with TRBD1. Per germline, CDR1 SNHLY and CDR2 FYNNEI. The trim removed 6 bases at V and 5 bases at J, leaving 5 bases unmatched. The CDR3 runs to 14 residues. CDR3 coding DNA: TGTGCCAGCAGCTTTGACAGGGGAAATGAAAAACTGTTTTTT. It specifies CASSFDRGNEKLFF. The full variable domain, rest sourced from reference TRBV2 and TRBJ1-4, is EPEVTQTPSHQVTQMGQEVILRCVPISNHLYFYWYRQILGQKVEFLVSFYNNEISEKSEIFDDQFSVERPDGSNFTLKIRSTKLEDSAMYFCASSFDRGNEKLFFGSGTQLSVL.

The chain couples TRBV12-5 to TRBJ1-2; D is perhaps TRBD1 (5 bases). The CDR3 runs 13 residues. Germline V gene data show CDR1 as LGHNT and CDR2 as FRNRAP. V was pared by 8 bases and J by 3 bases, with 13 bases between. The CDR3 loop reads CASTQDRDYGYTF. CDR3 bases: TGTGCTAGTACACAAGACAGAGACTATGGCTACACCTTC.

This chain connects TRBV10-2 to TRBJ2-7, with 10 positions matching TRBD2. V was clipped by 0 bases and J by 6 bases; unmatched bases: 5. CDR3 size: 15 residues. Germline CDR1 and CDR2: WSHSY and SAAADI. CDR3 bases: TGCGCCAGCAGTGAGTCTTCTAGCGGGGGTCCCGAGCAGTACTTC. Translating gives CASSESSSGGPEQYF.

This clonotype was found many times. V is TRBV27 and J is TRBJ2-7, with TRBD2 identical over 9 bases. After removal of 3 bases from V and 6 bases from J, the junction contained 9 bases not matched to a gene. This CDR3 is built from 15 residues. Germline values: CDR1 MNHEY, CDR2 SMNVEV (reference sequence). The CDR3 is CASSLGSGSGVEQYF. For the CDR3, the DNA is TGTGCCAGCAGTTTGGGTAGCGGGAGTGGGGTCGAGCAGTACTTC.

The chain links TRBV20-1 to TRBJ2-2; TRBD2 might be the D (6 bases). The CDR3 extends over 20 amino acids. Looked up from germline, CDR1 is DFQATT and CDR2 is SNEGSKA (reference sequence). The V end was cut by 1 base, the J end by 3 bases, with 27 bases between. The CDR3 region has the DNA TGCAGTGCTAGAGCAGCCTGGGAGGATCGATCCGGCCGGGACACCGGGGAGCTGTTTTTT. Its protein product is CSARAAWEDRSGRDTGELFF.

Ten or more counts support this clonotype. This chain joins TRBV2 and TRBJ1-5; D remains ambiguous. The CDR3 is 15 amino acids. Germline CDR1 is SNHLY and CDR2 is FYNNEI. The germline V and J ends were trimmed by 3 bases and 2 bases, with 11 bases remaining between them. CDR3 DNA: TGTGCCAGCAGTGATAGGGCAATACGCAATCAGCCCCAGCATTTT. This sequence encodes CASSDRAIRNQPQHF.

This clonotype was seen ten or more times. This sequence joins TRBV7-9 and TRBJ1-2, with 7 bases matching TRBD1. V lost 5 bases and J lost 1; bases outside the gene matches: 10. Looked up from germline, CDR1 is SEHNR and CDR2 is FQNEAQ (reference sequence). This CDR3 is built from 16 residues. CDR3 protein: CASSISGGHFNYGYTF. CDR3 DNA sequence: TGTGCCAGCAGCATATCAGGGGGTCATTTTAACTATGGCTACACCTTC.

The chain has TRBV9 and TRBJ2-3; D unclear. CDR1 SGDLS and CDR2 YYNGEE come from the germline V gene. V was shortened by 3 bases and J by 2 bases, with 13 bases between the two germline ends. CDR3 length equals 15 residues. Here the CDR3 reads CASSGVGSFTDTQYF. The CDR3 nucleotides are TGTGCCAGCAGCGGTGTCGGCTCCTTCACAGATACGCAGTATTTT.

This chain connects TRBV6-1 to TRBJ2-2; the match to TRBD2 covers 7 bases. Germline V gives CDR1 MNHNS, CDR2 SASEGT. This CDR3 has 14 amino acids. J was trimmed by 4 bases and V by 5 bases; bases with no gene match: 4. CDR3 residues: CASSWDYFTGELFF. The CDR3 DNA sequence: TGTGCCAGCAGTTGGGACTACTTCACCGGGGAGCTGTTTTTT.

There are many counts of this clonotype. For the CDR3, the DNA is TGTGCCACCAGTGACTCCCTAGGGCCCCCCTACAATGAGCAGTTCTTC. Protein product: CATSDSLGPPYNEQFF. The chain carries TRBV24-1 and TRBJ2-1, with no clear D. Germline CDR1 and CDR2: KGHDR and SFDVKD. The CDR3 is 16 amino acids. Trimming stripped 4 bases from V and 2 bases from J, with 14 bases between.

Ten or more counts support this clonotype. The J gene is TRBJ2-5, the V gene TRBV2; perhaps TRBD1 as D (5 bases). The CDR3 covers 13 residues. Per the germline V gene, CDR1 is SNHLY and CDR2 is FYNNEI. With 7 bases removed from V and 4 bases from J, the gap between germline ends came to 13 bases. CDR3 coding DNA: TGTGCCAGCAAGTGGAAAGGGGCAGAGACCCAGTACTTC. It encodes CASKWKGAETQYF.

This clonotype appeared a few times. The J gene is TRBJ2-1, the V gene TRBV24-1; 9 positions match TRBD1. Per the germline V gene, CDR1 is KGHDR and CDR2 is SFDVKD. The CDR3 is 16 amino acids. With 5 bases clipped from V and 4 bases from J, the junction kept 8 bases outside the gene matches. This CDR3 reads CATSGVGTGQYNEQFF. In DNA, the CDR3 is TGTGCCACCAGTGGTGTCGGGACAGGGCAATACAATGAGCAGTTCTTC.

This CDR3 is CASSTSERNEQFF. The CDR3 coding sequence is TGTGCCAGCAGTACTTCCGAACGCAATGAGCAGTTCTTC. V is TRBV12-3 or TRBV12-4 and J is TRBJ2-1, with no clear D. The V end lost 5 bases, the J end lost 6 bases, and 11 bases lay between the germline ends. The CDR3 covers 13 residues.

This clonotype was detected many times. The chain links TRBV20-1 to TRBJ2-1; TRBD2 matches 9 bases. This CDR3 region has 18 residues. The V and J ends lost 3 bases and 0 bases, in that order; junction bases with no gene match: 12. Germline loops: CDR1 DFQATT, CDR2 SNEGSKA (reference sequence). This chain's CDR3 is CSASILAGEGSSYNEQFF. The CDR3 DNA reads as TGCAGTGCTAGTATACTAGCGGGCGAGGGAAGCTCCTACAATGAGCAGTTCTTC.

This clonotype was counted a few times. This chain joins TRBV4-2 and TRBJ1-1; 7 positions agree with TRBD1. V dropped 3 bases and J dropped 5; count of bases not matched to a gene: 12. This CDR3 comprises 16 residues. The germline CDR1 and CDR2 sequences are LGHNA and YNFKEQ. CDR3 in amino acids: CASSHAPTGSRTEAFF. In nucleotides, the CDR3 is TGTGCCAGCAGCCACGCCCCGACAGGGAGTAGGACTGAAGCTTTCTTT.

This clonotype has more than one count but fewer than ten. The V gene is TRBV6-1, the J gene TRBJ2-1; 10 bases match TRBD1. Losses at the gene ends were 6 bases for V and 7 bases for J; bases not matched to a gene: 9. Germline assignment: CDR1 MNHNS and CDR2 SASEGT. The length of the CDR3 is 15 residues. The CDR3 protein is CASRPRTGGGNEQFF. The CDR3, as DNA: TGTGCCAGCAGACCTAGGACAGGGGGTGGAAATGAGCAGTTCTTC.

This clonotype came up many times. The chain joins TRBV5-1 to TRBJ2-7; D is possibly TRBD1 or TRBD2 (5 bases each). Trimming cost V 7 bases and J 1 base, with 12 bases left between them. CDR3 length equals 13 residues. Germline lookup yields CDR1 SGHRS and CDR2 YFSETQ. This CDR3 is CASAVWGSYEQYF. CDR3 nucleotides: TGCGCCAGCGCCGTCTGGGGGTCCTACGAGCAGTACTTC.

This clonotype has just a few counts. V gene TRBV20-1 combines with J gene TRBJ2-7; 7 nucleotides align to TRBD1. CDR3 length: 14 amino acids. Germline V gene data show CDR1 as DFQATT and CDR2 as SNEGSKA (reference sequence). Trimming cost V 6 bases and J 0 bases; bases outside gene matches: 8. CDR3 coding DNA: TGCAGTGCGGCCGGGACAGAGTTCTCCTACGAGCAGTACTTC. Its protein is CSAAGTEFSYEQYF.

This clonotype was recorded at least ten times. The chain joins TRBV5-1 to TRBJ2-2; 7 positions match TRBD2. CDR1 and CDR2 from the germline V gene are SGHRS and YFSETQ. This CDR3 has 15 residues. The ends lost 1 base at V and 1 base at J; junction bases unmatched: 1. CDR3 region: CASSLPSGNTGELFF. The CDR3 DNA reads as TGCGCCAGCAGCTTGCCTAGCGGGAACACCGGGGAGCTGTTTTTT.

This clonotype was counted many times. The chain has TRBV2 and TRBJ1-4, with D hard to call. The germline gives CDR1 SNHLY, CDR2 FYNNEI. Trimming left V 5 bases short and J 2 bases short, with 9 bases between. The CDR3 has 14 amino acids. The CDR3 DNA is TGTGCCAGCAGTTTCGAGATGACTAATGAAAAACTGTTTTTT. It is translated as CASSFEMTNEKLFF.

V and J are TRBV9 and TRBJ2-5; no definite D call. Trimming stripped 0 bases from V and 3 bases from J, with 9 bases between. This CDR3 is 14 amino acids long. Germline V CDR1 and CDR2: SGDLS, YYNGEE. Here the CDR3 reads CASSVDGQKETQYF. Here the CDR3 DNA reads TGTGCCAGCAGCGTAGACGGCCAAAAAGAGACCCAGTACTTC.

This clonotype was observed many times. This rearrangement joins TRBV18 to TRBJ2-2; the match to TRBD2 covers 9 bases. CDR3 length: 14 amino acids. J was trimmed by 7 bases and V by 4 bases; bases with no gene match: 4. Germline values: CDR1 KGHSH, CDR2 LQKENI. The CDR3, as DNA: TGTGCCAGCTCACGGACTAGCGATGGCGGGGAGCTGTTTTTT. Protein: CASSRTSDGGELFF. Together with reference TRBV18 and TRBJ2-2, the CDR3 gives the full variable domain: NAGVMQNPRHLVRRRGQEARLRCSPMKGHSHVYWYRQLPEEGLKFMVYLQKENIIDESGMPKERFSAEFPKEGPSILRIQQVVRGDSAAYFCASSRTSDGGELFFGEGSRLTVL.